This TCR beta chain appears in the sequencing data of a study of cytomegalovirus exposure and HLA in healthy donors. Overall study results and limits: An apparent linkage of common viral pathogens to several of the most significant clusters emerged in a later analysis. With further analysis later on, most CMV-associated TCR beta chains appeared HLA-restricted. Cytomegalovirus status was reportedly diagnosed by the classifier with high specificity and sensitivity.

The CDR3 is 15 residues long. Germline V CDR1 and CDR2: SEHNR, FQNEAQ (reference sequence). Worth noting for this clone: Its specificity is unknown. The germline gene is not matched at one end of the junction; a read error may be the cause.

In the PCR, 60 Vbeta and 13 Jbeta primers were used. The assay was immunoSEQ multiplex PCR, and TCRdb's table has in-frame clones only and misses some. The sample yields 200,000 to 250,000 clones, around 83% seen once. The genes are TRBV7-9 and TRBJ2-7; TRBD2 matches at 9 bases. The source material was PBMCs. The clonotype was recovered from a woman aged 40 to 50 in good health and CMV-seronegative. The DNA of the CDR3 is TGTTCCAGCTCTGAGACTAGCGGAAAATCCTACGAGCAGTACTTC. It encodes CSSSETSGKSYEQYF.